This entry features one T cell receptor (beta chain) sequence. The data stem from a study of blood T cell repertoires in COVID-19. Study-level background: Collection of acute and convalescent COVID-19 samples took place in the United States, Italy and Spain. PBMCs, B-cell-depleted T cells, or T cells provided the cDNA or gDNA that made up the material.

Seattle-derived patients entered the study during active infection and were followed longitudinally. In the study's own analysis: The assay estimated nucleated cells by amplifying reference gene primers. Libraries were prepared by immunoSEQ multiplex PCR; TCRdb keeps only in-frame clonotypes and omits some of them. The V and J calls and clone size were taken over from that table, and D and trimming were inferred from the DNA. This sample has fewer than 300,000 clones, with about 89% found just once. Sample: peripheral blood. This clonotype was obtained from a woman aged 25-40 years with COVID-19, enrolled during active disease.

This chain's CDR3 is CASSDGGATNYGYTF. CDR3 coding DNA: TGTGCCAGCAGTGATGGTGGGGCCACTAACTATGGCTACACCTTC. The gene calls are TRBV25-1 and TRBJ1-2; weak D call: TRBD1 (5 bases). The length of the CDR3 is 15 residues. V lost 3 bases to trimming and J lost 0 bases, with 11 bases between them. Per germline, CDR1 MGHDK and CDR2 SYGVNS.